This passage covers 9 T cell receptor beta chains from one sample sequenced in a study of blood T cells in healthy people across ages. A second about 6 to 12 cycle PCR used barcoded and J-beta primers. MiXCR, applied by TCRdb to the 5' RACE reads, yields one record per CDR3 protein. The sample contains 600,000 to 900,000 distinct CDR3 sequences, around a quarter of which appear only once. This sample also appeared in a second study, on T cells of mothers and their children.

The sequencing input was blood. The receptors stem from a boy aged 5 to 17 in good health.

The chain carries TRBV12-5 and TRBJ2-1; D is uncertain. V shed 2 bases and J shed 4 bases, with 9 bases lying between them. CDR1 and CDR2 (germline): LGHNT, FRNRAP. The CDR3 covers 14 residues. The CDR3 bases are TGTGCTAGTGGTTTGAGGCGGTCATACAATGAGCAGTTCTTC. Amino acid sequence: CASGLRRSYNEQFF.

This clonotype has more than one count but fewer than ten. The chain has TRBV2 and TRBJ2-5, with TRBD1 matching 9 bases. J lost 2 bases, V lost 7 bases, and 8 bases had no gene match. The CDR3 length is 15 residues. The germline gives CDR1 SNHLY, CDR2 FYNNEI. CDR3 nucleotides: TGTGCCAGCAAACAGACAGGGGGTTTTCAAGAGACCCAGTACTTC. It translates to CASKQTGGFQETQYF.

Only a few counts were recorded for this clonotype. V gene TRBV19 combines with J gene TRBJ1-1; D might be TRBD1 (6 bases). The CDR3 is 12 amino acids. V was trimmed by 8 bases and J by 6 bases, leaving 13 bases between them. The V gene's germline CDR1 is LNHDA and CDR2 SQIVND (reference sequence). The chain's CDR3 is CASGSQGSEAFF. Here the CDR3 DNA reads TGTGCCAGTGGTTCACAGGGTTCTGAAGCTTTCTTT. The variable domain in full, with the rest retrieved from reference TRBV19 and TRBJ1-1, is DGGITQSPKYLFRKEGQNVTLSCEQNLNHDAMYWYRQDPGQGLRLIYYSQIVNDFQKGDIAEGYSVSREKKESFPLTVTSAQKNPTAFYLCASGSQGSEAFFGQGTRLTVV.

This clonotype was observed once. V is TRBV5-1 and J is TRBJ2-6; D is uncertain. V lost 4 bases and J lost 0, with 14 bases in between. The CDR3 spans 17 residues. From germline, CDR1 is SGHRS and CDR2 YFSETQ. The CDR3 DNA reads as TGCGCCAGCAGCCAAATGACGGCTAGCTCTGGGGCCAACGTCCTGACTTTC. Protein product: CASSQMTASSGANVLTF. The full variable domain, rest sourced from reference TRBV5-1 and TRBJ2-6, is KAGVTQTPRYLIKTRGQQVTLSCSPISGHRSVSWYQQTPGQGLQFLFEYFSETQRNKGNFPGRFSGRQFSNSRSEMNVSTLELGDSALYLCASSQMTASSGANVLTFGAGSRLTVL.

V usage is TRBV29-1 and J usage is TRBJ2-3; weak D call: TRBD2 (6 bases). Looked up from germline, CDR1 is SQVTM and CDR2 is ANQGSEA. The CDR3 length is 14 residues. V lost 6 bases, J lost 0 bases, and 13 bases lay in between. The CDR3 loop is CSVGGRWSTDTQYF. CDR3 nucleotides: TGCAGCGTGGGGGGTCGTTGGAGCACAGATACGCAGTATTTT.

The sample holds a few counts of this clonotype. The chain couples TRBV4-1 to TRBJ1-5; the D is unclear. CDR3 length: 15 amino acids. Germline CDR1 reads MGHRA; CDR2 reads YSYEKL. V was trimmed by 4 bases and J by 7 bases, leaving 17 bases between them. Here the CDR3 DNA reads TGCGCCAGCAGCCCCCCGGGGTTTGGGGAACAGCCCCAGCATTTT. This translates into CASSPPGFGEQPQHF.

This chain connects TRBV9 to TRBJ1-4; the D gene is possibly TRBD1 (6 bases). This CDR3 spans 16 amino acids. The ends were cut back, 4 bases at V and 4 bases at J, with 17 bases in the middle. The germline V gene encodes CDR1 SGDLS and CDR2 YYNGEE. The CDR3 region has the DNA TGTGCCAGCAGCCGAGGCAGGGGCGACTTTAATGAAAAACTGTTTTTT. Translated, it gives CASSRGRGDFNEKLFF.

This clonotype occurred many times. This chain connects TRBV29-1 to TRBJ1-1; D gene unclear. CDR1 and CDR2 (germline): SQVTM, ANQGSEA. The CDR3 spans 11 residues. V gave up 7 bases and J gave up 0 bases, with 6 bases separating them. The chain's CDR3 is CSGNLNTEAFF. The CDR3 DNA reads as TGCAGCGGCAACCTGAACACTGAAGCTTTCTTT.

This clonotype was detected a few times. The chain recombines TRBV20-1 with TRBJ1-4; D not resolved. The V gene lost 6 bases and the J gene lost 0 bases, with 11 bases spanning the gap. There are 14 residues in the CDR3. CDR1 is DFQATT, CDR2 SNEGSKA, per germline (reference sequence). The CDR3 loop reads CSAIRPATNEKLFF. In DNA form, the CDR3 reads TGCAGTGCGATAAGGCCCGCAACTAATGAAAAACTGTTTTTT.